The present entry profiles one T cell receptor beta chain with its context. The antigen remains unidentified. V was pared by 0 bases and J by 1 base, with 7 bases between. The CDR3 covers 14 residues. Germline CDR1 reads GTSNPN; CDR2 reads SVGIG (reference sequence). These data belong to a study of T cell responses to AZD1222 COVID-19 vaccine. Libraries were prepared by immunoSEQ multiplex PCR; TCRdb keeps only in-frame clonotypes and omits some of them. The sample carries tens of thousands of clones, approximately 86% recorded once. Broader study findings: No day 14 peak samples; only post-peak repertoires were characterized.

The chain uses TRBV30 and TRBJ1-5; weak D call: TRBD1 (5 bases). This specimen consisted of peripheral blood, obtained on day 0 of MenACWY control vaccination. This receptor was identified in an adult in good health. The CDR3 protein is CAWSVRGSNQPQHF. CDR3 sequence (DNA): TGTGCCTGGAGTGTACGGGGGAGCAATCAGCCCCAGCATTTT.